Below, 4 T cell receptor beta chains from the same sample are listed, as sequenced in a study of cytomegalovirus exposure and HLA in healthy donors. PCR used 60 Vbeta primers and 13 Jbeta primers. Using immunoSEQ multiplex PCR, the repertoire was profiled, and TCRdb retains in-frame clones only, with some absent. The sample has roughly 120,000 clones; approximately 79% are singletons. The material sequenced was PBMCs. These receptors originate from a man aged 45-65 years in good health and CMV-seropositive.

Written as DNA, the CDR3 is TGTGCCAGCAGCTTAATGGGACAGGGCACTGAAGCTTTCTTT. Its protein is CASSLMGQGTEAFF. V is TRBV7-2 and J is TRBJ1-1; 9 nucleotides line up with TRBD1. V was pared by 2 bases and J by 4 bases, with 2 bases of the junction left unmatched. The CDR3 runs 14 residues. The germline gives CDR1 SGHTA, CDR2 FQGNSA.

The gene calls are TRBV21-1 and TRBJ1-1. TRBV21-1 is labeled a pseudogene. The CDR3 is made up of 17 amino acids. The CDR3 spells CASSGRGQGYADTEAFF. DNA for the CDR3: TGTGCCAGCAGCGGGCGGGGGCAGGGGTATGCGGACACTGAAGCTTTCTTT.

A few counts support this clone. This chain connects TRBV6-5 to TRBJ2-7; D might be TRBD2 (5 bases). V lost 0 bases to trimming and J lost 4 bases, with 7 bases between them. The CDR3 runs to 13 residues. CDR1 MNHEY and CDR2 SVGAGI come from the germline V gene. The CDR3 is CASSYSRLYEQYF. The CDR3 coding sequence is TGTGCCAGCAGTTACTCCCGACTATACGAGCAGTACTTC.

The V gene is TRBV2, the J gene TRBJ2-1; maybe TRBD1 (6 bases). The germline CDR1 and CDR2 sequences are SNHLY and FYNNEI. V lost 4 bases to trimming and J lost 5 bases, with 9 bases between them. This CDR3 has 13 residues. This CDR3 reads CASSVRQDNEQFF. As DNA, the CDR3 is TGTGCCAGCAGTGTAAGACAGGACAATGAGCAGTTCTTC.